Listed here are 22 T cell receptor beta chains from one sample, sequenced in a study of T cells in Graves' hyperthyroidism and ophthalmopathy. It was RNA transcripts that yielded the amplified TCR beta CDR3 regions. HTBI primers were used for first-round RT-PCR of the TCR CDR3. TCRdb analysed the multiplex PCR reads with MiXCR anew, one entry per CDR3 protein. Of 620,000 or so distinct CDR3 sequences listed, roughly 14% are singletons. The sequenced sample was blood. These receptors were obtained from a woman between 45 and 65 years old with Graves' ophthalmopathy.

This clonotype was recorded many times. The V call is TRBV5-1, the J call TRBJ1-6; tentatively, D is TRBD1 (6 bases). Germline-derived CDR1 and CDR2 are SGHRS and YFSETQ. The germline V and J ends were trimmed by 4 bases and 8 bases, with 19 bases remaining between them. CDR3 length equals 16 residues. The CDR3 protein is CASSPQERRGDSPLHF. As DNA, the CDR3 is TGCGCCAGCAGCCCTCAGGAACGCAGGGGTGATTCACCCCTCCACTTT. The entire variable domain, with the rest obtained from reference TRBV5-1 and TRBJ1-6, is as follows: KAGVTQTPRYLIKTRGQQVTLSCSPISGHRSVSWYQQTPGQGLQFLFEYFSETQRNKGNFPGRFSGRQFSNSRSEMNVSTLELGDSALYLCASSPQERRGDSPLHFGNGTRLTVT.

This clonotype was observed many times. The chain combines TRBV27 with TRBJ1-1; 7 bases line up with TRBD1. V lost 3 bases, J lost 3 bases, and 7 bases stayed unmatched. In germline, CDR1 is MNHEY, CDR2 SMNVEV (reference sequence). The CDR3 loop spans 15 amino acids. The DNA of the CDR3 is TGTGCCAGCAGTTTGACAGGGAACTATGACACTGAAGCTTTCTTT. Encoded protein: CASSLTGNYDTEAFF.

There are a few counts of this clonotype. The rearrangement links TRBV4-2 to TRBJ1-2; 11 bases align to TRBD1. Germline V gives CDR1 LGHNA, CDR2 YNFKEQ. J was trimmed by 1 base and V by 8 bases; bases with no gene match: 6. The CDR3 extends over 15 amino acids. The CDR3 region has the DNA TGTGCCAGCGCCCCGGGGACAGGGGGTAACTATGGCTACACCTTC. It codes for CASAPGTGGNYGYTF.

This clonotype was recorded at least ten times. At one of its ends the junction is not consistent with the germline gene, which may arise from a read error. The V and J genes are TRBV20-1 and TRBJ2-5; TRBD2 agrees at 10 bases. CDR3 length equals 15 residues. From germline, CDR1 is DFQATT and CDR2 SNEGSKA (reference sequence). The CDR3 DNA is TGCAGTGCTAGTTGGTCTAGCGGGAGACAAGGGACCCAGTACTTC. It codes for CSASWSSGRQGTQYF.

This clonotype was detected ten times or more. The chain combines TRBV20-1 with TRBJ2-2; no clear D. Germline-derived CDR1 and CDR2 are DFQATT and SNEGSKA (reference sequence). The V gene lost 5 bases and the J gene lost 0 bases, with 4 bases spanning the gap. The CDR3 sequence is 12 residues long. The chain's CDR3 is CSARTNTGELFF. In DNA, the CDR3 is TGCAGTGCTCGGACGAACACCGGGGAGCTGTTTTTT.

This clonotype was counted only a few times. In nucleotides, the CDR3 is TGCGCCAGCAGCTTGGAGGGGGCAGGAGGCGAGCAGTACTTC. The encoded protein is CASSLEGAGGEQYF. V is TRBV5-1 and J is TRBJ2-7, with 7 positions matching TRBD1. V was clipped by 0 bases and J by 6 bases; unmatched bases: 6. The CDR3 covers 14 residues. Germline V CDR1 and CDR2: SGHRS, YFSETQ.

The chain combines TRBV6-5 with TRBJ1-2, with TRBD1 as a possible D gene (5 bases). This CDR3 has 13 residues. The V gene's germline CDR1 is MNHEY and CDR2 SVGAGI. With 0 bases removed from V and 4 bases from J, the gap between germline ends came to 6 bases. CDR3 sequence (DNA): TGTGCCAGCAGTTACTCGGGGACCTATGGCTACACCTTC. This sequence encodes CASSYSGTYGYTF.

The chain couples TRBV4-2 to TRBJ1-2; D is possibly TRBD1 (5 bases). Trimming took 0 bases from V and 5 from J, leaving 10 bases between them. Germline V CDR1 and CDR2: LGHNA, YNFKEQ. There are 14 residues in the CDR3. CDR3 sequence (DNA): TGTGCCAGCAGCCAAGAATCCAGGGCGTATGGCTACACCTTC. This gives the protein CASSQESRAYGYTF.

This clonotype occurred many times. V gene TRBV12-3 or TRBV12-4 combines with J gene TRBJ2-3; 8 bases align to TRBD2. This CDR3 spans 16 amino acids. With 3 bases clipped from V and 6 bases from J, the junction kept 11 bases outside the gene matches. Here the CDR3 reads CASSLYPREASDTQYF. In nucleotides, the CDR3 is TGTGCCAGCAGTTTGTATCCGCGGGAGGCCTCTGATACGCAGTATTTT.

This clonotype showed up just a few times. As DNA, the CDR3 is TGTGCCACCAGTGATGGCGTTCGTAGCACAGATACGCAGTATTTT. Its translation: CATSDGVRSTDTQYF. This chain connects TRBV24-1 to TRBJ2-3; no definite D call. V lost 3 bases to trimming and J lost 0 bases, with 9 bases between them. CDR1 and CDR2 from the germline V gene are KGHDR and SFDVKD. The CDR3 covers 15 residues.

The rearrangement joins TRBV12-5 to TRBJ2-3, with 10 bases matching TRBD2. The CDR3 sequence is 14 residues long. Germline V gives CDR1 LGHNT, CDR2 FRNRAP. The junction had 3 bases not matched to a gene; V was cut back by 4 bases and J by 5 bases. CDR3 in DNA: TGTGCTAGTGGTTCTAGCGGGAGCCGAGATACGCAGTATTTT. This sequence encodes CASGSSGSRDTQYF. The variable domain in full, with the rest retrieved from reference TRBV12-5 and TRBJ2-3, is DARVTQTPRHKVTEMGQEVTMRCQPILGHNTVFWYRQTMMQGLELLAYFRNRAPLDDSGMPKDRFSAEMPDATLATLKIQPSEPRDSAVYFCASGSSGSRDTQYFGPGTRLTVL.

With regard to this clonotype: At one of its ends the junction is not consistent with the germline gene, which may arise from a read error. The CDR3: CAGSPGPGQEYNEQFF. CDR3 coding DNA: TGTGCCGGCAGTCCCGGTCCGGGACAGGAATACAATGAGCAGTTCTTC. J is TRBJ2-1 and V is TRBV12-3 or TRBV12-4; 8 nucleotides agree with TRBD1. The CDR3 spans 16 residues.

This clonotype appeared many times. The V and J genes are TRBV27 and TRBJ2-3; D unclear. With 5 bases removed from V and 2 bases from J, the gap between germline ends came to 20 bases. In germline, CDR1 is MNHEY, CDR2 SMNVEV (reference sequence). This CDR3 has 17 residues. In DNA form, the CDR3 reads TGTGCCAGCAGTCACCAGGACCAGAGCCTCGACACAGATACGCAGTATTTT. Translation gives CASSHQDQSLDTDTQYF.

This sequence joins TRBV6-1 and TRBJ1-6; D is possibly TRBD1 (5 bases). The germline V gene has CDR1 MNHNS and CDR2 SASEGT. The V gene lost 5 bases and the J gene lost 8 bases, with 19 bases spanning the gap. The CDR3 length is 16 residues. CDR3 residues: CASSRTAGLGDSPLHF. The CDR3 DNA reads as TGTGCCAGCAGTCGCACCGCGGGGCTCGGGGATTCACCCCTCCACTTT.

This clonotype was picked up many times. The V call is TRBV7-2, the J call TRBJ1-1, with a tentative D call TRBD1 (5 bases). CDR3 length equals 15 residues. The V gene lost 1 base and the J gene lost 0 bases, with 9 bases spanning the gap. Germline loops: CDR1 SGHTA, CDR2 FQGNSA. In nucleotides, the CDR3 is TGTGCCAGCAGCTTAGTGGCGGACATGAACACTGAAGCTTTCTTT. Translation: CASSLVADMNTEAFF.

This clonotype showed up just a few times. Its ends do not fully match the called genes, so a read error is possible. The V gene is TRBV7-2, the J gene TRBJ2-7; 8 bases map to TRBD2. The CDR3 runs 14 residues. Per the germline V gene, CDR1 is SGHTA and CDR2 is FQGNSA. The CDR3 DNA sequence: TGTGCCAGCAGGGGCGGGACTAGAACCTACGAGCAATACTTC. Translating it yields CASRGGTRTYEQYF.

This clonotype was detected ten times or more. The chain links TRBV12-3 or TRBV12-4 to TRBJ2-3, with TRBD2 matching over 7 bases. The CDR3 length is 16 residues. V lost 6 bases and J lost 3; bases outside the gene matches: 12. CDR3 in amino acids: CASSHRGEGWTDTQYF. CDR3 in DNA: TGTGCCAGCAGCCACCGGGGGGAGGGTTGGACAGATACGCAGTATTTT.

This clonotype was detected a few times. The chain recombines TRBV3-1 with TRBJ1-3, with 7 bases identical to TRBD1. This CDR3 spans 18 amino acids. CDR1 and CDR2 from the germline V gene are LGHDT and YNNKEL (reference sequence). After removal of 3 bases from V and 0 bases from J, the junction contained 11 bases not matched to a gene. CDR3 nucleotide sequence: TGTGCCAGCAGCCAGGAGACAGGGCGGGCGATCTCTGGAAACACCATATATTTT. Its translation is CASSQETGRAISGNTIYF.

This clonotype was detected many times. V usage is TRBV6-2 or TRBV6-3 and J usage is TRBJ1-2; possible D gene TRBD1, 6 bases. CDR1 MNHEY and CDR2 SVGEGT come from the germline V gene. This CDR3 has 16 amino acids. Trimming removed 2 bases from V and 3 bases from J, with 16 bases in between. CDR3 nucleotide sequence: TGTGCCAGCAGTTACGTTTACAGGGCCGAGTACTATGGCTACACCTTC. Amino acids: CASSYVYRAEYYGYTF.

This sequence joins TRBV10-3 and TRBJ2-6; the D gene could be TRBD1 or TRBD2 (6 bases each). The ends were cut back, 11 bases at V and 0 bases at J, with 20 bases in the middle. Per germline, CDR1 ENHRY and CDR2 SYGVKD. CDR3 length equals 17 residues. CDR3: CAGSSTGGSSGANVLTF. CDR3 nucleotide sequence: TGTGCCGGAAGTTCGACAGGAGGGTCCTCTGGGGCCAACGTCCTGACTTTC.

CDR3 nucleotides: TGTGCCAGCAGCCGGCGGGAGAAGGCAGATACGCAGTATTTT. Encoded protein: CASSRREKADTQYF. This rearrangement joins TRBV3-1 to TRBJ2-3; TRBD2 matches 7 bases. Germline CDR1 and CDR2: LGHDT and YNNKEL (reference sequence). CDR3 length equals 14 residues. The V segment lost 4 bases and the J segment 4 bases; nucleotides outside the gene matches: 5.

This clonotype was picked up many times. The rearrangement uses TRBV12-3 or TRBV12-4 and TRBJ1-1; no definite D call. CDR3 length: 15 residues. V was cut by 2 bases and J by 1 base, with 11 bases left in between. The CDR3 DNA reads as TGTGCCAGCAGTTTAAGGACCCTGAAGAACACTGAAGCTTTCTTT. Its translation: CASSLRTLKNTEAFF.